In this sample, the clone carrying this TCR beta chain turned up a few times. V shed 3 bases and J 3 bases; nucleotides not matched to a gene: 0. The CDR3 consists of 13 residues. The germline V gene has CDR1 KGHSH and CDR2 LQKENI. This record comes from a study of neurological immune-mediated disorders. TCRdb used MiXCR to reprocess the 5' RACE reads, holding one entry per CDR3 protein. The sample shows around 83,000 distinct CDR3 sequences, 14% of them seen only once. The chain has TRBV18 and TRBJ1-1; 8 positions match TRBD1. The sample taken for sequencing was PBMCs. This receptor was obtained from a woman between 45 and 60 years old in good health. The CDR3, as DNA: TGTGCCAGCTCACCGGACAGGGACACTGAAGCTTTCTTT. Amino acids: CASSPDRDTEAFF.